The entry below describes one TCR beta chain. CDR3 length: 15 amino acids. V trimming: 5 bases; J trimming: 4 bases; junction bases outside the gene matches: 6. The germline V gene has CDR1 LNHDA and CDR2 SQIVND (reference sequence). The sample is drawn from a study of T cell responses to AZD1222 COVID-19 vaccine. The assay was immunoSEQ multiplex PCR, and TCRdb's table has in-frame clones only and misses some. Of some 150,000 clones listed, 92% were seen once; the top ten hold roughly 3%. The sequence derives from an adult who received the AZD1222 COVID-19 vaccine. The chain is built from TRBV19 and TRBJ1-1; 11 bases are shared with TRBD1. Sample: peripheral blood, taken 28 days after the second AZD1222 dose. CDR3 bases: TGTGCCAGTAGTCGAACCGGGACAGGGGGCACTGAAGCTTTCTTT. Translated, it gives CASSRTGTGGTEAFF. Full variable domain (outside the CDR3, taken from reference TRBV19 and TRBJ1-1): DGGITQSPKYLFRKEGQNVTLSCEQNLNHDAMYWYRQDPGQGLRLIYYSQIVNDFQKGDIAEGYSVSREKKESFPLTVTSAQKNPTAFYLCASSRTGTGGTEAFFGQGTRLTVV.